This T cell receptor beta chain was sequenced in a study of neurological immune-mediated disorders. In its sample, this clonotype was seen many times. CDR1 and CDR2 from the germline V gene are SGHRS and YFSETQ. The trim removed 2 bases at V and 0 bases at J, leaving 1 base unmatched. The CDR3 runs 16 residues. TCRdb fed the 5' RACE reads into MiXCR, producing one record per CDR3 protein. In the table there are 49,000 or so distinct CDR3 sequences, over 15% of which are singletons. Input material: PBMCs. J is TRBJ2-3 and V is TRBV5-1, with TRBD2 matching over 12 bases. This receptor was taken from a man aged 55 to 70 in good health. This CDR3 is CASSFGLAGSTDTQYF. Written as DNA, the CDR3 is TGCGCCAGCAGCTTCGGACTAGCGGGGAGCACAGATACGCAGTATTTT.